This entry lists 24 T cell receptor beta chains sequenced from one sample in a study of T cell changes during pregnancy in multiple sclerosis. Some clones are missing from TCRdb's copy, which holds only in-frame ones; the method was immunoSEQ multiplex PCR. The repertoire includes about 40,000 clones, 80% to 90% of them detected once, and around 0.49% sits in the top ten. Sequenced here: CD4+ T cells from peripheral blood mononuclear cells, sampled in the first trimester of pregnancy. Receptor source: a female donor with multiple sclerosis, enrolled in a pregnancy study.

This chain uses TRBV30 with TRBJ2-7; TRBD1 is a possible D gene (5 bases). V shed 4 bases and J shed 3 bases, with 10 bases lying between them. Germline lookup yields CDR1 GTSNPN and CDR2 SVGIG (reference sequence). The CDR3 runs 12 residues. The CDR3 sequence: CAWKTDIYEQYF. CDR3 nucleotide sequence: TGTGCCTGGAAGACAGACATCTACGAGCAGTACTTC.

The chain has TRBV2 and TRBJ1-4; TRBD1 matches at 8 bases. The J segment lost 3 bases and the V segment lost 6 bases, leaving 12 bases of the junction unmatched. The germline gives CDR1 SNHLY, CDR2 FYNNEI. This CDR3 spans 17 amino acids. The CDR3 coding sequence is TGTGCCAGCAGATGGATCGGACAGGGCCGGGCTAATGAAAAACTGTTTTTT. Translating it yields CASRWIGQGRANEKLFF.

This clone was detected only once. J is TRBJ1-3 and V is TRBV11-1; D might be TRBD1 (5 bases). V gave up 2 bases and J gave up 0 bases, with 17 bases separating them. CDR3 length equals 18 residues. In germline, CDR1 is SGHAT, CDR2 FQDESV (reference sequence). In DNA form, the CDR3 reads TGTGCCAGCAGCTTAAGACAGCCCTTTGGCCCCTCTGGAAACACCATATATTTT. Translated, it gives CASSLRQPFGPSGNTIYF. The full variable domain, with the rest looked up from reference TRBV11-1 and TRBJ1-3, is EAEVAQSPRYKITEKSQAVAFWCDPISGHATLYWYRQILGQGPELLVQFQDESVVDDSQLPKDRFSAERLKGVDSTLKIQPAELGDSAMYLCASSLRQPFGPSGNTIYFGEGSWLTVV.

The chain combines TRBV2 with TRBJ2-6; TRBD1 aligns across 7 bases. The CDR3 runs to 16 residues. The junction had 6 bases not matched to a gene; V was cut back by 7 bases and J by 0 bases. Germline-derived CDR1 and CDR2 are SNHLY and FYNNEI. CDR3 amino acids: CASKTGIFSGANVLTF. In DNA form, the CDR3 reads TGTGCCAGCAAGACAGGGATTTTCTCTGGGGCCAACGTCCTGACTTTC.

The V call is TRBV5-1, the J call TRBJ2-2, with D tentatively TRBD2 (6 bases). V was pared by 3 bases and J by 5 bases, with 20 bases between. The CDR3 runs 17 residues. Germline CDR1 reads SGHRS; CDR2 reads YFSETQ. The CDR3 DNA is TGCGCCAGCAGCTGGGAGGACGGCGCCTCAGGGACCGGGGAGCTGTTTTTT. Translated: CASSWEDGASGTGELFF. The entire variable domain, with the rest obtained from reference TRBV5-1 and TRBJ2-2, is as follows: KAGVTQTPRYLIKTRGQQVTLSCSPISGHRSVSWYQQTPGQGLQFLFEYFSETQRNKGNFPGRFSGRQFSNSRSEMNVSTLELGDSALYLCASSWEDGASGTGELFFGEGSRLTVL.

This chain uses TRBV7-2 with TRBJ2-5; a weak D match, TRBD2 (6 bases). This CDR3 has 11 residues. V gave up 6 bases and J gave up 9 bases, with 11 bases separating them. CDR1 and CDR2 (germline): SGHTA, FQGNSA. The CDR3 nucleotides read TGTGCCAGCAGTTCTAGCGCGGCCCAGTACTTC. Translated, it gives CASSSSAAQYF.

The chain employs TRBV11-3 and TRBJ2-7, with D possibly being TRBD1 (6 bases). V dropped 1 base and J dropped 3 bases, with 7 bases sitting between them. The germline V gene has CDR1 SGHNT and CDR2 YENEEA. The CDR3 contains 13 residues. CDR3 in DNA: TGTGCCAGCAGCTTAGTACAGGGCTACGAGCAGTACTTC. This gives the protein CASSLVQGYEQYF.

The chain employs TRBV30 and TRBJ2-3; D call uncertain. The V gene lost 3 bases and the J gene lost 5 bases, with 9 bases spanning the gap. The germline V gene has CDR1 GTSNPN and CDR2 SVGIG (reference sequence). This CDR3 has 12 residues. CDR3 nucleotides: TGTGCCTGGAGACTCACGGGAGATACGCAGTATTTT. It specifies CAWRLTGDTQYF.

The chain recombines TRBV7-2 with TRBJ2-7, with 10 bases identical to TRBD2. V gave up 5 bases and J gave up 6 bases; unmatched junction bases: 16. The CDR3 is 17 amino acids. Germline values: CDR1 SGHTA, CDR2 FQGNSA. The CDR3 DNA reads as TGTGCCAGCAGCACCTACTCGGGGCTAGCGGGAGACTTCGAGCAGTACTTC. As protein: CASSTYSGLAGDFEQYF.

The V call is TRBV7-3, the J call TRBJ2-1; D is perhaps TRBD2 (6 bases). Germline lookup yields CDR1 SGHTA and CDR2 FQGTGA. V was clipped by 4 bases and J by 4 bases, with 8 bases between them. There are 13 residues in the CDR3. In DNA form, the CDR3 reads TGTGCCAGCAGCTCGGACTATTACAATGAGCAGTTCTTC. Translating it yields CASSSDYYNEQFF.

This rearrangement joins TRBV5-1 to TRBJ1-2; TRBD1 matches at 12 bases. V was clipped by 4 bases and J by 7 bases; unmatched bases: 14. Per germline, CDR1 SGHRS and CDR2 YFSETQ. The CDR3 loop spans 17 amino acids. The CDR3 loop is CASSPFLGTGGRGGYTF. The CDR3 DNA follows: TGCGCCAGCAGCCCCTTTTTGGGGACAGGGGGCCGTGGTGGCTACACCTTC.

Here the CDR3 reads CASSLGDTAYEQYF. As DNA, the CDR3 is TGTGCCAGCAGCTTGGGTGACACCGCCTACGAGCAGTACTTC. The chain joins TRBV5-8 to TRBJ2-7; D gene unclear. Trimming removed 0 bases at V and 2 bases at J, with 9 bases between. This CDR3 has 14 amino acids. The germline gives CDR1 SGHTS, CDR2 YDEGEE.

The chain is built from TRBV18 and TRBJ2-7, with 11 bases lining up with TRBD1. The CDR3 is 15 amino acids. Germline V CDR1 and CDR2: KGHSH, LQKENI. J gave up 2 bases and V 6 bases, and 6 bases lay outside the gene matches. The CDR3 sequence: CASSPAGQGAYEQYF. The CDR3 DNA reads as TGTGCCAGCTCTCCGGCGGGACAGGGGGCCTACGAGCAGTACTTC.

This chain links TRBV6-1 with TRBJ1-3, with a weak D call TRBD1 (5 bases). With 7 bases removed from V and 8 bases from J, the gap between germline ends came to 18 bases. The V gene's germline CDR1 is MNHNS and CDR2 SASEGT. The CDR3 is made up of 14 amino acids. The CDR3 bases are TGTGCCAGCACGGCCGCACAGGATGTACACACCATATATTTT. This sequence encodes CASTAAQDVHTIYF.

The V call is TRBV5-1, the J call TRBJ2-7; D gene unclear. Germline loops: CDR1 SGHRS, CDR2 YFSETQ. With 1 base removed from V and 6 bases from J, the gap between germline ends came to 5 bases. CDR3 size: 11 residues. The chain's CDR3 is CASSLPGEQYF. The CDR3 DNA is TGCGCCAGCAGCTTGCCCGGCGAGCAGTACTTC.

This clone was observed once. The chain employs TRBV7-8 and TRBJ2-1, with 7 bases lining up with TRBD1. The CDR3 has 16 residues. In germline, CDR1 is SGHVS, CDR2 FQNEAQ. J gave up 15 bases and V 2 bases, and 19 bases lay outside the gene matches. For the CDR3, the DNA is TGTGCCAGCAGCTTACGAGAGGGGGCGGTGGCAATCCCGATGTTCTTC. It codes for CASSLREGAVAIPMFF.

V usage is TRBV2 and J usage is TRBJ1-2, with 9 bases matching TRBD1. The CDR3 loop spans 14 amino acids. CDR1 is SNHLY and CDR2 is FYNNEI in the germline V gene. Unmatched junction bases numbered 9, after V lost 6 bases and J lost 7 bases. CDR3 sequence reads: CASRKGTGLFGYTF. The CDR3 DNA reads as TGTGCCAGCAGGAAGGGGACAGGGTTGTTTGGCTACACCTTC.

The chain has TRBV27 and TRBJ1-4, with 9 bases matching TRBD1. CDR3 length equals 15 residues. Germline CDR1 and CDR2: MNHEY and SMNVEV (reference sequence). J was trimmed by 11 bases and V by 4 bases; bases with no gene match: 11. CDR3 amino acids: CASSSGTGRNRKLFF. The CDR3 coding sequence is TGTGCCAGCAGTTCGGGGACAGGGAGAAACCGGAAACTGTTTTTT.

The chain is built from TRBV6-1 and TRBJ1-5; the D gene is possibly TRBD1 (5 bases). Germline values: CDR1 MNHNS, CDR2 SASEGT. This CDR3 has 16 amino acids. Trimming removed 1 base at V and 2 bases at J, with 12 bases between. CDR3 sequence reads: CASSEGGGVGNQPQHF. CDR3 nucleotides: TGTGCCAGCAGTGAAGGGGGAGGGGTTGGCAATCAGCCCCAGCATTTT.

The genes are TRBV19 and TRBJ2-7, with TRBD1 as a possible D gene (6 bases). The V gene's germline CDR1 is LNHDA and CDR2 SQIVND (reference sequence). This CDR3 is 15 amino acids long. With 5 bases removed from V and 0 bases from J, the gap between germline ends came to 14 bases. The CDR3 DNA reads TGTGCCAGTAGTGCCAGGGGTCTGAGCTCCTACGAGCAGTACTTC. Translation gives CASSARGLSSYEQYF.

The rearrangement links TRBV5-1 to TRBJ2-3; 7 nucleotides match TRBD2. Germline V gene data show CDR1 as SGHRS and CDR2 as YFSETQ. The CDR3 runs to 14 residues. The V and J ends lost 2 bases and 3 bases, in that order; junction bases with no gene match: 3. CDR3 DNA sequence: TGCGCCAGCAGCTTCGGGGGGAGAACAGATACGCAGTATTTT. It codes for CASSFGGRTDTQYF.

The sample holds one count of this clone. J is TRBJ1-6 and V is TRBV27, with D possibly matching TRBD1 (6 bases). The V end lost 10 bases, the J end lost 8 bases, and 18 bases lay between the germline ends. From germline, CDR1 is MNHEY and CDR2 SMNVEV (reference sequence). This CDR3 contains 14 residues. This CDR3 reads CATGAYREDSPLHF. In DNA, the CDR3 is TGTGCCACTGGGGCTTACAGGGAAGATTCACCCCTCCACTTT.

The CDR3 is CASSYDGQGRYEQYF. The CDR3, as DNA: TGTGCCAGCAGTTACGACGGACAGGGGAGGTACGAGCAGTACTTC. The chain joins TRBV6-5 to TRBJ2-7; 9 positions match TRBD1. Germline trimming cut 2 bases from V and 4 bases from J; bases unmatched to any gene: 6. This CDR3 has 15 residues. Germline V lookup: CDR1 MNHEY, CDR2 SVGAGI.

The chain employs TRBV19 and TRBJ2-7, with 7 bases fitting TRBD2. CDR1 and CDR2 from the germline V gene are LNHDA and SQIVND (reference sequence). This CDR3 has 15 residues. J lost 2 bases, V lost 2 bases, and 6 bases had no gene match. The CDR3 DNA sequence: TGTGCCAGTAGTATAAACGGACTAGAGACCTACGAGCAGTACTTC. It codes for CASSINGLETYEQYF.